These 14 T cell receptor beta chains originate from one sample sequenced in a study of shared clonotypes between healthy human individuals. Naive CD8 cells were CD45RO-negative, positively selected for CCR7, excluding terminally differentiated effector memory CD45RA+ cells. The protocol was immunoSEQ multiplex PCR, while the TCRdb copy is restricted to in-frame clones and leaves out a portion. Of around 550,000 clones listed, approximately 96% were seen once; the top ten hold about 0.11%. Sequencing input: naive CD8+ T cells sorted from blood. Every receptor here comes from a woman younger than 45 in good health.

This sequence joins TRBV5-4 and TRBJ2-7; 10 nucleotides match TRBD2. The CDR3 length is 15 residues. The junction had 9 bases not matched to a gene; V was cut back by 9 bases and J by 0 bases. Germline loops: CDR1 SGHNT, CDR2 YYREEE (reference sequence). CDR3 loop: CAKRLAGISSYEQYF. DNA for the CDR3: TGTGCCAAAAGACTAGCGGGCATAAGCTCCTACGAGCAGTACTTC. Full variable domain (rest looked up from reference TRBV5-4 and TRBJ2-7): ETGVTQSPTHLIKTRGQQVTLRCSSQSGHNTVSWYQQALGQGPQFIFQYYREEENGRGNFPPRFSGLQFPNYSSELNVNALELDDSALYLCAKRLAGISSYEQYFGPGTRLTVT.

The chain combines TRBV28 with TRBJ2-2, with 12 bases identical to TRBD2. V lost 11 bases, J lost 5 bases, and 18 bases stayed unmatched. Germline V lookup: CDR1 MDHEN, CDR2 SYDVKM. This CDR3 spans 18 amino acids. CDR3 amino acids: CALAGLAGPEGATGELFF. In DNA, the CDR3 is TGTGCCCTCGCGGGACTAGCGGGTCCCGAGGGGGCAACCGGGGAGCTGTTTTTT.

CDR3 amino acids: CASSLRSPSGRPGEQYF. For the CDR3, the DNA is TGTGCCAGCAGTCTAAGGTCCCCTAGCGGGAGGCCGGGGGAGCAGTACTTC. This sequence joins TRBV27 and TRBJ2-7; the match to TRBD2 covers 11 bases. The CDR3 is 17 amino acids. The germline V gene encodes CDR1 MNHEY and CDR2 SMNVEV (reference sequence). V shed 5 bases, J shed 7 bases, and the junction held 16 bases outside the gene matches.

The chain links TRBV7-8 to TRBJ1-1; a possible D gene is TRBD1 (6 bases). CDR3 length: 15 residues. The V end was cut by 5 bases, the J end by 5 bases, with 18 bases between. The germline V gene has CDR1 SGHVS and CDR2 FQNEAQ. The CDR3 DNA follows: TGTGCCAGCAGCCCCGGGGGGGCCCTGGGGACTGAAGCTTTCTTT. This codes for CASSPGGALGTEAFF.

The V and J genes are TRBV5-1 and TRBJ1-5; the D gene is possibly TRBD1 (5 bases). In germline, CDR1 is SGHRS, CDR2 YFSETQ. This CDR3 comprises 13 residues. Trimming took off 1 base at V and 5 bases at J, with 7 bases between the two ends. This CDR3 reads CASSLRGDQPQHF. CDR3 nucleotides: TGCGCCAGCAGCTTGCGGGGGGATCAGCCCCAGCATTTT.

V usage is TRBV15 and J usage is TRBJ1-5; tentative D call: TRBD1 (5 bases). V lost 0 bases and J lost 7, with 13 bases in between. CDR3 length: 15 amino acids. Per the germline V gene, CDR1 is LNHNV and CDR2 is YYDKDF (reference sequence). CDR3 amino acids: CATSRDKGPGQPQHF. CDR3 nucleotide sequence: TGTGCCACCAGCAGAGATAAGGGTCCAGGGCAGCCCCAGCATTTT.

This clone came up a few times. The genes are TRBV18 and TRBJ1-1; tentative D call: TRBD1 (6 bases). The ends were cut back, 8 bases at V and 2 bases at J, with 12 bases in the middle. Germline-derived CDR1 and CDR2 are KGHSH and LQKENI. The CDR3 is 13 amino acids. The CDR3 sequence is CASVDRPNTEAFF. In DNA, the CDR3 is TGTGCCAGCGTAGACAGGCCAAACACTGAAGCTTTCTTT.

This clone was seen just once. The chain combines TRBV29-1 with TRBJ2-5; unclear D gene. In germline, CDR1 is SQVTM, CDR2 ANQGSEA. This CDR3 comprises 13 residues. V lost 7 bases, J lost 2 bases, and 14 bases lay in between. The CDR3 DNA reads as TGCAGCGCTCCCGTAGATCGGCAAGAGACCCAGTACTTC. This codes for CSAPVDRQETQYF.

J is TRBJ2-1 and V is TRBV28; D may match TRBD1 or TRBD2 (5 bases each). Germline loops: CDR1 MDHEN, CDR2 SYDVKM. The CDR3 sequence is 17 residues long. The germline V and J ends were trimmed by 4 bases and 5 bases, with 21 bases remaining between them. CDR3 protein: CASSYRPSGEGDNEQFF. CDR3 in DNA: TGTGCCAGCAGTTACCGCCCTTCCGGGGAAGGGGACAATGAGCAGTTCTTC.

This chain uses TRBV4-1 with TRBJ2-7, with D maybe TRBD1 (5 bases). From germline, CDR1 is MGHRA and CDR2 YSYEKL. This CDR3 has 19 amino acids. V was shortened by 1 base and J by 0 bases, with 22 bases between the two germline ends. The CDR3 protein is CASSQVLTGLPTLSYEQYF. The DNA of the CDR3 is TGCGCCAGCAGCCAAGTTCTTACAGGTTTACCCACACTCTCCTACGAGCAGTACTTC.

On this clone itself: The junction departs from the called germline gene at one end, perhaps through a read error. The chain joins TRBV6-5 to TRBJ2-5, with D perhaps matching TRBD2 (5 bases). The CDR3 has 13 residues. CDR1 and CDR2 (germline): MNHEY, SVGAGI. As DNA, the CDR3 is TGTGCCAGCAGTTACTTGTCCGGGGAGACCCGGTACTTC. Translating it yields CASSYLSGETRYF.

As to this clone: Additional DNA sequences in this sample encode the identical CDR3. J is TRBJ2-7 and V is TRBV4-1; a weak D match, TRBD2 (6 bases). The CDR3 runs 14 residues. From germline, CDR1 is MGHRA and CDR2 YSYEKL. Trimming left V 4 bases short and J 1 base short, with 11 bases between. CDR3 residues: CASSPGLLSYEQYF. CDR3 DNA: TGCGCCAGCAGCCCAGGACTACTATCCTACGAGCAGTACTTC.

The DNA for the CDR3 is TGTGCCAGCAGCTTGTTGGGGGACGTTGGAGAGCAGTACTTC. Its protein product is CASSLLGDVGEQYF. The V and J genes are TRBV7-9 and TRBJ2-7; D might be TRBD1 or TRBD2, each matching 5 bases. The CDR3 is 14 amino acids. Germline-derived CDR1 and CDR2 are SEHNR and FQNEAQ (reference sequence). The V and J ends lost 3 bases and 7 bases respectively, with 16 bases between them.

In its sample, this clone was seen once. V is TRBV29-1 and J is TRBJ2-3; the match to TRBD2 covers 11 bases. The germline gives CDR1 SQVTM, CDR2 ANQGSEA. CDR3 length: 12 residues. V shed 7 bases and J 7 bases; nucleotides not matched to a gene: 4. For the CDR3, the DNA is TGCAGCGATAGCGGGAGGGCGCATACGCAGTATTTT. Its protein product is CSDSGRAHTQYF.